This T cell receptor beta chain emerged from a study of blood T cell repertoires in COVID-19. The wider study: COVID-19 samples collected from the United States, Italy and Spain covered acute and convalescent phases. Sample material is recorded as cDNA or gDNA derived from T cells, B-cell-depleted T cells, or PBMCs.

The CDR3 spans 15 residues. Unmatched junction bases numbered 6, after V lost 3 bases and J lost 6 bases. Germline CDR1 reads SGHRS; CDR2 reads YFSETQ. Patients from Seattle were sampled longitudinally, starting during active infection. Methods used by the authors: Estimation of nucleated cell counts was performed using reference gene primer amplification. The protocol was immunoSEQ multiplex PCR, while the TCRdb copy is restricted to in-frame clones and leaves out a portion. Clonal size and the V and J genes are those of that table, whereas D and trimming came from the DNA. The data show some 500,000 clones, less than 90% seen once.

Sequencing was performed on peripheral blood. The genes are TRBV5-1 and TRBJ1-5, with TRBD1 identical over 10 bases. The origin of this receptor is a woman between 50 and 59 years old with COVID-19, enrolled during active disease. Here the CDR3 DNA reads TGCGCCAGCAGCTCCGGACAGGGGGGAGGTCAGCCCCAGCATTTT. This gives the protein CASSSGQGGGQPQHF.